This T cell receptor (beta chain) was recorded in a study of T cells in severe cutaneous drug reactions. Study in general: Only probable or definite SJS/TEN or DRESS cases by RegiSCAR were enrolled. The study's findings and limits: Carbamazepine-induced Stevens-Johnson syndrome or toxic epidermal necrolysis patients showed strongly raised TRBV12-4, roughly 30% in blister cells and approximately 5% in PBMC.

The iRepertoire multiplex PCR system with TCR subtype-specific primers built both bulk and single-cell libraries. TCRdb reprocessed the multiplex PCR reads and reports one entry per CDR3 protein, with no DNA. The sample has roughly 9,000 distinct CDR3 sequences; the top ten hold around 26%. CDR3 size: 14 residues. In germline, CDR1 is DFQATT, CDR2 SNEGSKA (reference sequence). For this clonotype: Its target is not known.

The patients sequenced had a carbamazepine-induced Stevens-Johnson syndrome or toxic epidermal necrolysis reaction. This clonotype was obtained from a human donor with a severe cutaneous adverse drug reaction. The chain has TRBV20-1 and TRBJ1-2; TCRdb's D call, TRBD1, is unchecked because there is no DNA. The sample was cells from a skin blister. CDR3: CSARVVDRDYGYTF.